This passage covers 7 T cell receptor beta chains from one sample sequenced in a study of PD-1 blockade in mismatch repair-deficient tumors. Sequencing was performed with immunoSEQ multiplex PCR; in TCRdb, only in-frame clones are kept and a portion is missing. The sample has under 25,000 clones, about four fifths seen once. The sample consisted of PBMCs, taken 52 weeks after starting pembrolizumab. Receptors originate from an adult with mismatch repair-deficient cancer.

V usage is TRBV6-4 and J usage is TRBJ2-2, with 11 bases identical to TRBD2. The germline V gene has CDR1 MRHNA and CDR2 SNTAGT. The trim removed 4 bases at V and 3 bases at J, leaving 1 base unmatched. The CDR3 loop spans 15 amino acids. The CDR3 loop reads CASSALAGDTGELFF. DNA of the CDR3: TGTGCCAGCAGTGCACTAGCGGGAGACACCGGGGAGCTGTTTTTT.

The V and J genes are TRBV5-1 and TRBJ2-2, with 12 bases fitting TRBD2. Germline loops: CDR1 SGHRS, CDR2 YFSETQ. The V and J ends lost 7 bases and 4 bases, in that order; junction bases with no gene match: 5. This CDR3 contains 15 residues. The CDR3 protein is CASGLAGKLTGELFF. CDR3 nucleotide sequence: TGCGCCAGCGGACTAGCGGGAAAGCTCACCGGGGAGCTGTTTTTT.

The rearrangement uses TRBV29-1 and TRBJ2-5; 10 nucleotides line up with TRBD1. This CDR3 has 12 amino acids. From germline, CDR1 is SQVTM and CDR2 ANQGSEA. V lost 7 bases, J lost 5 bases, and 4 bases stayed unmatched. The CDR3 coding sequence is TGCAGCGGTCGACAGGGGGCCGAGACCCAGTACTTC. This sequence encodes CSGRQGAETQYF.

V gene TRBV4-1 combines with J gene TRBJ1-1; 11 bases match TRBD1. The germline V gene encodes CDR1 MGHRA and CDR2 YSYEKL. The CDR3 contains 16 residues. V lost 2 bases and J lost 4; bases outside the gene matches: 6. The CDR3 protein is CASSQNPGTGGTEAFF. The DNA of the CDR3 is TGCGCCAGCAGCCAAAACCCCGGGACAGGGGGCACTGAAGCTTTCTTT.

The CDR3 sequence is CASSLPRTSVYNEQFF. As DNA, the CDR3 is TGTGCCAGCAGTTTACCTCGGACTAGCGTATACAATGAGCAGTTCTTC. The chain uses TRBV28 and TRBJ2-1; TRBD2 aligns across 9 bases. The ends lost 2 bases at V and 4 bases at J; junction bases unmatched: 6. Germline CDR1 reads MDHEN; CDR2 reads SYDVKM. This CDR3 has 16 amino acids.

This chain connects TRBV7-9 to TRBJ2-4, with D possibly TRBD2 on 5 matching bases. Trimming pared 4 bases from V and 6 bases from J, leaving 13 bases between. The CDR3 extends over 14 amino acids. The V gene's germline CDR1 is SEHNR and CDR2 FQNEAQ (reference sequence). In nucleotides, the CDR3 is TGTGCCAGCAGCTCGGACGGACTGGTAAACATTCAGTACTTC. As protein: CASSSDGLVNIQYF.

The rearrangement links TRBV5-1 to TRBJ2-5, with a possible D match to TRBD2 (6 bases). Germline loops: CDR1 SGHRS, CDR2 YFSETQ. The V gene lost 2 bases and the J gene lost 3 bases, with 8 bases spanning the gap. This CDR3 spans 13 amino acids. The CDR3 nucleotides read TGCGCCAGCAGCTTTGGCGGGGAAGAGACCCAGTACTTC. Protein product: CASSFGGEETQYF. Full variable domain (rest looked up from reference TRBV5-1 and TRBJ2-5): KAGVTQTPRYLIKTRGQQVTLSCSPISGHRSVSWYQQTPGQGLQFLFEYFSETQRNKGNFPGRFSGRQFSNSRSEMNVSTLELGDSALYLCASSFGGEETQYFGPGTRLLVL.